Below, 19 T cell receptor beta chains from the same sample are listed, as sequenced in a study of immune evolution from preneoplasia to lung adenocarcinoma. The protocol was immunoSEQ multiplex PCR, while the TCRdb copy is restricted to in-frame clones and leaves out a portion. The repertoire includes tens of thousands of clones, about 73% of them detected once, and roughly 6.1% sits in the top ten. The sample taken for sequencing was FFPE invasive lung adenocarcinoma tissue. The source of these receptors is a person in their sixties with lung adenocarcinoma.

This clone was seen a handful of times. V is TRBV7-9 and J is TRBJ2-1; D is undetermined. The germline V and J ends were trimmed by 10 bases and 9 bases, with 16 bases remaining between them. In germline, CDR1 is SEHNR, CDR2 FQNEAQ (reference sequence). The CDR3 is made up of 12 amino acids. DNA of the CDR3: TGTGCCACACTCAAGCCCTGGGTTGAGCAGTTCTTC. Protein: CATLKPWVEQFF.

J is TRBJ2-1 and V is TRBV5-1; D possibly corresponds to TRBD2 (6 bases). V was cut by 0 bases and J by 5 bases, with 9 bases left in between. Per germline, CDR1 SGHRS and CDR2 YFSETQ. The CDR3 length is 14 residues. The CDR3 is CASSLGQRDNEQFF. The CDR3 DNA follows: TGCGCCAGCAGCTTGGGACAGCGGGACAATGAGCAGTTCTTC.

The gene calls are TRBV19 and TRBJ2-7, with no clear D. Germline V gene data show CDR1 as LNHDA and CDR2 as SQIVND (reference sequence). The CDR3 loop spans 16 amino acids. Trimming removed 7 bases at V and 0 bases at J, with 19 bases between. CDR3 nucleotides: TGTGCCAGTAAGGAAACCGGTCTTGTAAGCTCCTACGAGCAGTACTTC. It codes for CASKETGLVSSYEQYF. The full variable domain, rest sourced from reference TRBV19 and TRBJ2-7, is DGGITQSPKYLFRKEGQNVTLSCEQNLNHDAMYWYRQDPGQGLRLIYYSQIVNDFQKGDIAEGYSVSREKKESFPLTVTSAQKNPTAFYLCASKETGLVSSYEQYFGPGTRLTVT.

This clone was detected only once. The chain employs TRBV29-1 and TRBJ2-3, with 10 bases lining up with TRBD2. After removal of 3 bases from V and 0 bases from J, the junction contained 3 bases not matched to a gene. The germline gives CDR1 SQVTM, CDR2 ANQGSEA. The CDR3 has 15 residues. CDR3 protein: CSVEGLALSTDTQYF. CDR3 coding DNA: TGCAGCGTTGAGGGACTAGCGTTAAGCACAGATACGCAGTATTTT.

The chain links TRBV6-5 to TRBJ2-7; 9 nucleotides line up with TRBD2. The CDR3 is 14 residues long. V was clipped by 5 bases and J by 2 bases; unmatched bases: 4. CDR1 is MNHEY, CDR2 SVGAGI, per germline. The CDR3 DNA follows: TGTGCCAGCAGTCGTGCGGGAGGGCCCTACGAGCAGTACTTC. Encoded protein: CASSRAGGPYEQYF.

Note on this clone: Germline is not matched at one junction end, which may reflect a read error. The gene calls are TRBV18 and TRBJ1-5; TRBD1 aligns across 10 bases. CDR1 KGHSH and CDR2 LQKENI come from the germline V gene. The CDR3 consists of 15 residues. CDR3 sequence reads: CASSPGQGSGQPQHF. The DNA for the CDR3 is TGTGCCAGTTCACCGGGACAGGGGTCGGGACAGCCCCAGCATTTT. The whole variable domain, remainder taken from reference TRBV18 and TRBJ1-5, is NAGVMQNPRHLVRRRGQEARLRCSPMKGHSHVYWYRQLPEEGLKFMVYLQKENIIDESGMPKERFSAEFPKEGPSILRIQQVVRGDSAAYFCASSPGQGSGQPQHFGDGTRLSIL.

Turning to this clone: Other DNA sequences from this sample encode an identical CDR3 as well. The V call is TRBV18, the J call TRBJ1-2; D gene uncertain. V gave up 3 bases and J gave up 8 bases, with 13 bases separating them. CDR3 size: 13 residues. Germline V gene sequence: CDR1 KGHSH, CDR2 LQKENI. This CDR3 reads CASSPRASDGYTF. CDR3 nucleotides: TGTGCCAGCTCACCCCGAGCCTCTGACGGCTACACCTTC. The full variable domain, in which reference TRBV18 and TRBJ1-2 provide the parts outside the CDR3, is NAGVMQNPRHLVRRRGQEARLRCSPMKGHSHVYWYRQLPEEGLKFMVYLQKENIIDESGMPKERFSAEFPKEGPSILRIQQVVRGDSAAYFCASSPRASDGYTFGSGTRLTVV.

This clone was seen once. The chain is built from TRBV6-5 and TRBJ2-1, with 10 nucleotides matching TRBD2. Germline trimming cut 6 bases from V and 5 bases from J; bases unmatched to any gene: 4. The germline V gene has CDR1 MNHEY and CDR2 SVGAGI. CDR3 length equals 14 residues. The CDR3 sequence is CASRGLAFNNEQFF. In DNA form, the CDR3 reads TGTGCCAGCAGGGGACTAGCGTTTAACAATGAGCAGTTCTTC.

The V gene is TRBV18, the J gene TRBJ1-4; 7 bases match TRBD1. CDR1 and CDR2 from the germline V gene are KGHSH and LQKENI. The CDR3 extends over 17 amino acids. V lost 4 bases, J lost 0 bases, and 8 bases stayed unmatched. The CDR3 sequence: CASSRGTGVSTNEKLFF. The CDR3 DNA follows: TGTGCCAGCTCACGGGGCACAGGGGTATCAACTAATGAAAAACTGTTTTTT.

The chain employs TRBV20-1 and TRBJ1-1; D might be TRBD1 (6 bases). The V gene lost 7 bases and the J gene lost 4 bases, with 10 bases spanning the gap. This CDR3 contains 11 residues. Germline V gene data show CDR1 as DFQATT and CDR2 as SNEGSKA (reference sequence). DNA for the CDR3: TGCAGTGGCCAGGGGATCACTGAAGCTTTCTTT. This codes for CSGQGITEAFF.

The chain's CDR3 is CASSLGTSGTNTGELFF. The CDR3 DNA follows: TGTGCCAGCAGTTTAGGGACTAGCGGGACTAACACCGGGGAGCTGTTTTTT. This rearrangement joins TRBV28 to TRBJ2-2, with 13 bases lining up with TRBD2. The CDR3 runs 17 residues. Germline V CDR1 and CDR2: MDHEN, SYDVKM. The V segment lost 2 bases and the J segment 2 bases; nucleotides outside the gene matches: 2.

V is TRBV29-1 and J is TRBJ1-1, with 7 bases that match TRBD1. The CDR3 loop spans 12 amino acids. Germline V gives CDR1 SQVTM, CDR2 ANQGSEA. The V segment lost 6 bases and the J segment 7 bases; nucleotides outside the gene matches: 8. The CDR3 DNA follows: TGCAGCGTCGCGGGGCAGGGGGGTGAAGCTTTCTTT. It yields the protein CSVAGQGGEAFF.

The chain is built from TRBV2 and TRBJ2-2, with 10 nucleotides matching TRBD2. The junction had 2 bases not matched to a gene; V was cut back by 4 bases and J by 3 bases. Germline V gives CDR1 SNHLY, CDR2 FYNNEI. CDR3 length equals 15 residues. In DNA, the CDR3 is TGTGCCAGCAGTGCTAGCGGGAGATACACCGGGGAGCTGTTTTTT. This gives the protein CASSASGRYTGELFF.

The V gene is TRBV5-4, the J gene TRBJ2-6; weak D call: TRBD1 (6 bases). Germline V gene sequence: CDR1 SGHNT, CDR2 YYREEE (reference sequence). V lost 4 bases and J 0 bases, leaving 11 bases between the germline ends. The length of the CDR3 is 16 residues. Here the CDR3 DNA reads TGTGCCAGCAGCGCCACAGGGCACTCTGGGGCCAACGTCCTGACTTTC. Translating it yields CASSATGHSGANVLTF. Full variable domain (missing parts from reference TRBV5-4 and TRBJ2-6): ETGVTQSPTHLIKTRGQQVTLRCSSQSGHNTVSWYQQALGQGPQFIFQYYREEENGRGNFPPRFSGLQFPNYSSELNVNALELDDSALYLCASSATGHSGANVLTFGAGSRLTVL.

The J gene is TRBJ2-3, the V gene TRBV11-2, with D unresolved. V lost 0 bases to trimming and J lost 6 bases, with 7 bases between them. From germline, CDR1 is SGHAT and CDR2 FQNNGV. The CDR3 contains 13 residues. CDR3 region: CASSLDPSDTQYF. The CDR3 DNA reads TGTGCCAGCAGCTTAGACCCTTCTGATACGCAGTATTTT.

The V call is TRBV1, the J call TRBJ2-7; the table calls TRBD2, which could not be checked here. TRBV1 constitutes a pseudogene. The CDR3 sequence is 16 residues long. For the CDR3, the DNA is TGCACCAGCCCTCACCCGCCGGGACTAGCGGACGTTTTCGAGTACTTC. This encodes CTSPHPPGLADVFEYF.

CDR3 DNA: TGTGCCAGCAGCCCAGCGGTAGCGGGAAGCTGGGGTGAGCAGTTCTTC. Translation gives CASSPAVAGSWGEQFF. The chain carries TRBV7-9 and TRBJ2-1; 8 nucleotides align to TRBD2. Germline trimming cut 5 bases from V and 9 bases from J; bases unmatched to any gene: 15. Germline assignment: CDR1 SEHNR and CDR2 FQNEAQ (reference sequence). The CDR3 has 16 amino acids.

The CDR3 nucleotides are TGTGCCAGCTCACCACCCTCTACAGGGGGCGGGGGTGGCTACACCTTC. It yields the protein CASSPPSTGGGGGYTF. The genes are TRBV18 and TRBJ1-2; 9 bases fit TRBD1. The CDR3 totals 16 residues. Germline CDR1 KGHSH, CDR2 LQKENI. V shed 0 bases and J 7 bases; nucleotides not matched to a gene: 9.

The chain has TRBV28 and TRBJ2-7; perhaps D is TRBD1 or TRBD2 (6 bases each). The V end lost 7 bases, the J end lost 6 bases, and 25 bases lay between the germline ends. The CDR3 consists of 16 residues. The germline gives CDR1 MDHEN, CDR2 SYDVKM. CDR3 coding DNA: TGTGCCAGCACCCGCATTCGTTTTTCGGGGGCGGGCGAGCAGTACTTC. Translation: CASTRIRFSGAGEQYF.